These T cell receptor beta chains were read from a single sample in a study of cytomegalovirus exposure and HLA in healthy donors. Some clones are missing from TCRdb's copy, which holds only in-frame ones; the method was immunoSEQ multiplex PCR. This table holds about 100,000 clones, 76% found once. Sequencing was done on a sample of PBMCs. Receptor source: a woman aged 60 to 75 in good health and CMV-seropositive. Each CDR3 is given without its conserved first and last residue. The order of the fields is CDR3 length, V gene, D gene, J gene, CDR3 protein. D genes are given only for firm matches.

>10|TRBV19|TRBD1|TRBJ2-7
ASRQGNGEQY
>11|TRBV30|NA|TRBJ1-5
AWSVRENQPQH
>17|TRBV5-1|TRBD1|TRBJ2-1
ASSLHRGSAQTTYNEQF
>12|TRBV10-3|NA|TRBJ1-2
AISEGAGNYGYT
>12|TRBV29-1|NA|TRBJ1-1
SVDLQGENTEAF
>12|TRBV7-3|NA|TRBJ2-1
ASSPGTANTEQF
>10|TRBV2|NA|TRBJ1-2
ASRDSLGGYT
>14|TRBV5-6|TRBD2|TRBJ2-1
ASRAPGLAGEYEQF
>11|TRBV6-5|NA|TRBJ1-2
ASSPGANYGYT
>14|TRBV25-1|TRBD1|TRBJ2-7
ASSTSDRALSYEQY